The present TCR beta chain was sequenced within a study of Ad26.COV2.S vaccination and SARS-CoV-2 variants. This clone was observed a single time. Deletions cut 5 bases from V and 4 bases from J, with 11 bases between. This CDR3 has 13 residues. Germline CDR1 KGHSH, CDR2 LQKENI. The treatment here: some 20 received Ad26.COV2.S at low or high dose, single or two shots; 5 received placebo; per-sample allocation not given. Collection of samples fell on day 63 after the first vaccine or placebo injection. This table comes from immunoSEQ multiplex PCR, and its TCRdb copy is limited to in-frame clones, with some not included. The repertoire holds some 340,000 clones, with 70% to 90% as singletons.

The J gene is TRBJ1-2, the V gene TRBV18; TRBD1 is a possible D gene (5 bases). The source is a person aged 18-60 years who received the Ad26.COV2.S COVID-19 vaccine or a placebo. The material sequenced was peripheral blood, taken in a trial of Ad26.COV2.S vaccine versus placebo. The CDR3 here is CASSRTGGYGYTF. In DNA form, the CDR3 reads TGTGCCAGCTCAAGGACGGGGGGCTATGGCTACACCTTC.